The 27 T cell receptor beta chains in this list originate from one sample, sequenced in a study of HIV-infected patients and healthy controls. Roughly three months, about 14 weeks, into antiretroviral therapy, follow-up blood was collected. All unsorted peripheral T cells were captured because whole blood was used without fractionation. About 500 ng RNA was reverse transcribed with alpha and beta constant-region primers. Separate chain-specific third strand synthesis with multiplexing indices produced the alpha and beta libraries. TCRdb passed the 5' RACE reads through MiXCR, listing each CDR3 protein once. The table records roughly 7,400 distinct CDR3 sequences, 6.7% of them present only once. Sequenced material: blood, taken during antiretroviral therapy. The source of these receptors is an adult with HIV infection.

By share of the sample, this clonotype is medium-sized (0.01 to 0.1%). A library made for alpha chains picked up this beta chain off target, so its size means little. The gene calls are TRBV9 and TRBJ2-7, with 10 bases that match TRBD1. The V gene end was trimmed by 2 bases and the J gene end by 3 bases; junction bases not matched to a gene: 2. Germline V gene lookup returns CDR1 SGDLS and CDR2 YYNGEE. CDR3 length equals 14 residues. CDR3 DNA sequence: TGTGCCAGCAGCGTCGGACAGGGGGGCTACGAGCAGTACTTC. Its protein is CASSVGQGGYEQYF.

The sample holds many counts of this clonotype. The library was designed around alpha chains, so this beta chain is a stray read whose abundance carries little weight. The chain links TRBV29-1 to TRBJ2-5; no reliable D call. The CDR3 is made up of 14 amino acids. The V gene's germline CDR1 is SQVTM and CDR2 ANQGSEA. V lost 4 bases and J lost 4, with 16 bases in between. CDR3 sequence reads: CSVGFDLTGETQYF. The CDR3 coding sequence is TGCAGCGTTGGGTTCGACCTGACGGGAGAGACCCAGTACTTC.

Many counts were recorded for this clonotype. This beta chain is a stray read from a library made for alpha chains; its abundance is not meaningful. The chain joins TRBV20-1 to TRBJ1-1; TRBD1 agrees at 9 bases. This CDR3 comprises 15 residues. Germline-derived CDR1 and CDR2 are DFQATT and SNEGSKA (reference sequence). Trimming at V came to 0 bases and at J to 3 bases, leaving 5 bases not matched to a gene. The CDR3 coding sequence is TGCAGTGCTAGAGAGGCCTGGACAGGGGACACTGAAGCTTTCTTT. This gives the protein CSAREAWTGDTEAFF.

This clonotype was counted many times. This beta chain is an unintended read in a library built for alpha chains; its size means little. The CDR3 nucleotides are TGCAGTGCTGAACCCAGGGGGGCCGATGAAAAACTGTTTTTT. This encodes CSAEPRGADEKLFF. The chain has TRBV20-1 and TRBJ1-4; 7 bases are shared with TRBD1. CDR3 length: 14 amino acids. V was clipped by 5 bases and J by 6 bases; unmatched bases: 9. The germline CDR1 and CDR2 sequences are DFQATT and SNEGSKA (reference sequence).

This clonotype is classed as medium-sized (0.01 to 0.1%). A library made for alpha chains picked up this beta chain off target, so its size means little. The chain employs TRBV11-2 and TRBJ2-1, with D tentatively TRBD2 (6 bases). The CDR3 runs 15 residues. Germline-derived CDR1 and CDR2 are SGHAT and FQNNGV. Trimming stripped 7 bases from V and 3 bases from J, with 16 bases between. The CDR3 sequence: CASTPVGRLYNEQFF. The CDR3 DNA reads as TGTGCCAGCACCCCTGTGGGGAGGCTCTACAATGAGCAGTTCTTC.

This clonotype has more than one count but fewer than ten. For a library built for alpha chains, this beta chain is a stray read; little rests on its size. CDR3 DNA: TGTGCCACCAGTGAGTCGGGACAGAACACTGAAGCTTTCTTT. This translates into CATSESGQNTEAFF. The chain carries TRBV24-1 and TRBJ1-1, with D perhaps TRBD1 (6 bases). Trimming cost V 4 bases and J 1 base, with 9 bases left between them. The germline CDR1 and CDR2 sequences are KGHDR and SFDVKD. The CDR3 extends over 14 amino acids.

There are many counts of this clonotype. This beta chain represents an off-target read in a library built for alpha chains; its size is of limited meaning. The chain is built from TRBV3-1 and TRBJ2-1, with 12 bases fitting TRBD2. V trimming: 4 bases; J trimming: 6 bases; junction bases outside the gene matches: 1. Per germline, CDR1 LGHDT and CDR2 YNNKEL (reference sequence). The length of the CDR3 is 14 residues. The CDR3 nucleotides read TGTGCCAGCAGCCCACTAGCGGGAGGCAATGAGCAGTTCTTC. Its protein product is CASSPLAGGNEQFF.

In its sample, this clonotype was seen many times. This beta chain appears as a stray read in a library generated for alpha chains; its size is not informative. This chain links TRBV5-4 with TRBJ2-5, with 7 positions matching TRBD1. Germline V lookup: CDR1 SGHNT, CDR2 YYREEE (reference sequence). The CDR3 spans 16 residues. The V and J ends lost 0 bases and 4 bases, in that order; junction bases with no gene match: 9. CDR3 sequence reads: CASSLEFEGARETQYF. The DNA for the CDR3 is TGTGCCAGCAGCTTGGAGTTCGAGGGGGCGAGAGAGACCCAGTACTTC.

This clonotype is medium-sized. Since it is a stray read in a library aimed at alpha chains, this beta chain has a size that is not meaningful. The rearrangement uses TRBV20-1 and TRBJ2-1; 12 bases line up with TRBD2. After removal of 0 bases from V and 7 bases from J, the junction contained 4 bases not matched to a gene. CDR1 is DFQATT and CDR2 is SNEGSKA in the germline V gene (reference sequence). This CDR3 has 15 residues. The CDR3 DNA is TGCAGTGCTAGAGATTCTAGCGGGAGGGGTAATGAGCAGTTCTTC. Protein sequence: CSARDSSGRGNEQFF.

Note on this clonotype: This beta chain is a stray sequence in a library constructed for alpha chains; its clone size is not meaningful. The chain combines TRBV28 with TRBJ2-1, with 8 bases matching TRBD2. CDR1 is MDHEN, CDR2 SYDVKM, per germline. The V gene end was trimmed by 6 bases and the J gene end by 9 bases; junction bases not matched to a gene: 13. CDR3 length equals 15 residues. The CDR3, as DNA: TGTGCCAGCAGCCGGGAGGGGGGCCCGGTCAGTGAGCAGTTCTTC. Its protein product is CASSREGGPVSEQFF.

This clonotype was recorded many times. Within a library made for alpha chains, this beta chain is off target, and its count is uninformative. The chain recombines TRBV6-2 or TRBV6-3 with TRBJ1-5; D unresolved. Germline loops: CDR1 MNHEY, CDR2 SVGEGT. This CDR3 is built from 16 residues. Trimming stripped 2 bases from V and 6 bases from J, with 17 bases between. CDR3 sequence (DNA): TGTGCCAGCAGTTACCCCCTTACTGGGAACGTTCAGCCCCAGCATTTT. It specifies CASSYPLTGNVQPQHF.

This clonotype is categorized as medium-sized. This beta chain is off target for a library built for alpha chains, so its abundance means little. V is TRBV9 and J is TRBJ2-7; D call uncertain. The CDR3 covers 13 residues. CDR1 is SGDLS and CDR2 is YYNGEE in the germline V gene. Trimming cost V 2 bases and J 6 bases, with 12 bases left between them. Written as DNA, the CDR3 is TGTGCCAGCAGCGTCGGCCCAGACGCCGAGCAGTACTTC. Its protein is CASSVGPDAEQYF.

Ten or more counts support this clonotype. Within a library made for alpha chains, this beta chain is off target, and its count is uninformative. The J gene is TRBJ2-2, the V gene TRBV5-4, with 14 bases lining up with TRBD2. V dropped 4 bases and J dropped 2; count of bases not matched to a gene: 7. The CDR3 has 18 residues. Germline assignment: CDR1 SGHNT and CDR2 YYREEE (reference sequence). Written as DNA, the CDR3 is TGTGCCAGCAGCACCGGGACTAGCGGGGGATTAAACACCGGGGAGCTGTTTTTT. This codes for CASSTGTSGGLNTGELFF.

This clonotype has more than one count but fewer than ten. Since a much larger clone is just one base distant, this may be a read error. The library was designed around alpha chains, so this beta chain is a stray read whose abundance carries little weight. The rearrangement joins TRBV28 to TRBJ1-5; tentatively, D is TRBD1 (6 bases). This CDR3 contains 15 residues. Germline CDR1 is MDHEN and CDR2 is SYDVKM. CDR3 sequence: CASSPQRGSNQLQHF. In DNA form, the CDR3 reads TGTGCCAGCAGCCCTCAAAGGGGGAGCAATCAGCTCCAGCATTTT.

This clonotype was detected ten times or more. This beta chain is an off-target read within a library intended for alpha chains, so its frequency means little. V is TRBV6-5 and J is TRBJ2-3; D possibly corresponds to TRBD2 (5 bases). With 4 bases removed from V and 4 bases from J, the gap between germline ends came to 15 bases. The CDR3 has 15 residues. The germline V gene has CDR1 MNHEY and CDR2 SVGAGI. CDR3 residues: CASSSPRGAADTQYF. Here the CDR3 DNA reads TGTGCCAGCAGTTCCCCTCGGGGAGCGGCAGATACGCAGTATTTT.

This clonotype is medium-sized (0.01 to 0.1%) in the sample. This beta chain came through as a stray read in a library set up for alpha chains, and its size says little. The chain employs TRBV7-3 and TRBJ2-2; 13 nucleotides line up with TRBD2. Germline CDR1 reads SGHTA; CDR2 reads FQGTGA. V lost 5 bases and J lost 2; bases outside the gene matches: 5. The CDR3 runs 17 residues. For the CDR3, the DNA is TGTGCCAGCAGCCCCGGGACTAGCGGGACAAACACCGGGGAGCTGTTTTTT. Protein sequence: CASSPGTSGTNTGELFF.

This clonotype appeared many times. Within a library made for alpha chains, this beta chain is off target, and its count is uninformative. V is TRBV5-1 and J is TRBJ1-3, with a possible D match to TRBD1 (5 bases). CDR1 is SGHRS, CDR2 YFSETQ, per germline. V lost 4 bases and J 1 base, leaving 18 bases between the germline ends. The CDR3 has 17 amino acids. CDR3 nucleotide sequence: TGCGCCAGCAGCACTGGGACCGCACGGGGGTCTGGAAACACCATATATTTT. Its translation: CASSTGTARGSGNTIYF.

This clonotype ranks as medium-sized. This beta chain came through as a stray read in a library set up for alpha chains, and its size says little. The chain carries TRBV6-2 or TRBV6-3 and TRBJ2-5, with D possibly TRBD2 on 7 matching bases. CDR1 is MNHEY, CDR2 SVGEGT, per germline. The CDR3 sequence is 15 residues long. V shed 7 bases and J shed 4 bases, with 19 bases lying between them. The CDR3 loop is CASTTGGRETETQYF. In DNA, the CDR3 is TGTGCCAGCACCACGGGGGGCCGGGAGACAGAGACCCAGTACTTC.

Many counts were recorded for this clonotype. Being off target in a library aimed at alpha chains, this beta chain has a size of little meaning. The CDR3 coding sequence is TGTGCCAGCTCACCACGGGACAGCCGTCAAGAGACCCAGTACTTC. Amino acid sequence: CASSPRDSRQETQYF. V gene TRBV18 combines with J gene TRBJ2-5, with 7 bases lining up with TRBD1. V shed 1 base and J 2 bases; nucleotides not matched to a gene: 4. Germline CDR1 and CDR2: KGHSH and LQKENI. CDR3 length equals 15 residues.

This clonotype was found many times. Since it is a stray read in a library aimed at alpha chains, this beta chain has a size that is not meaningful. J is TRBJ1-1 and V is TRBV7-9; possibly TRBD1 for D (5 bases). Deletions cut 1 base from V and 5 bases from J, with 14 bases between. The CDR3 has 15 residues. From germline, CDR1 is SEHNR and CDR2 FQNEAQ (reference sequence). CDR3 coding DNA: TGTGCCAGCAGCTTAGGGAGCGGAGGGGTTACTGAAGCTTTCTTT. It translates to CASSLGSGGVTEAFF.

Comment on this clonotype: For a library built for alpha chains, this beta chain is a stray read; little rests on its size. This rearrangement joins TRBV19 to TRBJ2-3; no definite D call. V lost 5 bases and J 0 bases, leaving 6 bases between the germline ends. Germline values: CDR1 LNHDA, CDR2 SQIVND (reference sequence). CDR3 length equals 13 residues. CDR3 region: CASSAISTDTQYF. The DNA for the CDR3 is TGTGCCAGTAGTGCCATTAGCACAGATACGCAGTATTTT.

This clonotype ranks as medium-sized. The library was designed around alpha chains, so this beta chain is a stray read whose abundance carries little weight. This chain joins TRBV6-6 and TRBJ2-5, with D uncertain. CDR3 length: 11 amino acids. Germline lookup yields CDR1 MNHNY and CDR2 SVGAGI (reference sequence). Trimming shortened V by 8 bases and J by 1 base, and 5 bases separated the two germline ends. The chain's CDR3 is CASLTQETQYF. CDR3 bases: TGTGCCAGCTTGACCCAAGAGACCCAGTACTTC.

This clonotype appeared many times. Being off target in a library aimed at alpha chains, this beta chain has a size of little meaning. The V call is TRBV10-3, the J call TRBJ2-7, with D unclear. Trimming stripped 3 bases from V and 2 bases from J, with 2 bases between. The CDR3 is 11 residues long. CDR1 and CDR2 (germline): ENHRY, SYGVKD. The CDR3 coding sequence is TGTGCCATCAGTGAAGCCTACGAGCAGTACTTC. Its translation is CAISEAYEQYF.

This clonotype was recorded many times. The size of this beta chain means little, since it is a stray read in a library made for alpha chains. The J gene is TRBJ2-2, the V gene TRBV18, with D possibly called TRBD1 or TRBD2 (5 bases each). There are 18 residues in the CDR3. The V end was cut by 3 bases, the J end by 0 bases, with 17 bases between. CDR1 is KGHSH, CDR2 LQKENI, per germline. The CDR3: CASSPSPGRGSNTGELFF. CDR3 DNA sequence: TGTGCCAGCTCACCTTCCCCGGGAAGGGGTTCGAACACCGGGGAGCTGTTTTTT.

This clonotype was detected many times. A library prepared for alpha chains yielded this beta chain as an off-target read; its size is of little meaning. The V call is TRBV6-6, the J call TRBJ2-6, with D hard to call. The CDR3 sequence is 18 residues long. With 6 bases removed from V and 2 bases from J, the gap between germline ends came to 20 bases. The V gene's germline CDR1 is MNHNY and CDR2 SVGAGI (reference sequence). The CDR3 nucleotides read TGTGCCAGCAGCCAACCTTCAATCGAGTCGCCTGGGGCCAACGTCCTGACTTTC. It translates to CASSQPSIESPGANVLTF.

Within the sample, this clonotype is medium-sized (0.01 to 0.1%). Since the library was made to target alpha chains, this beta chain is a stray read and its abundance is not meaningful. This rearrangement joins TRBV6-4 to TRBJ2-1, with TRBD2 identical over 7 bases. The V segment lost 3 bases and the J segment 3 bases; nucleotides outside the gene matches: 11. Germline CDR1 reads MRHNA; CDR2 reads SNTAGT. The CDR3 has 17 residues. The CDR3 DNA reads TGTGCCAGCAGTGAAGTTGAAGGCGGGAGACTCTACAATGAGCAGTTCTTC. Protein product: CASSEVEGGRLYNEQFF.

In this sample, this clonotype is medium-sized. This beta chain slipped into a library made for alpha chains as a stray read, so its size is not meaningful. The CDR3, as DNA: TGCAGCCCCCGTTGGCCCCAGGGGGTCCAAGAGACCCAGTACTTC. Translating gives CSPRWPQGVQETQYF. The chain has TRBV29-1 and TRBJ2-5; 7 bases are a match to TRBD1. V trimming: 8 bases; J trimming: 1 base; junction bases outside the gene matches: 13. Germline V CDR1 and CDR2: SQVTM, ANQGSEA. The CDR3 runs to 15 residues.